This entry lists 10 T cell receptor beta chains sequenced from one sample in a study of T-cell reconstitution after alpha-beta-depleted transplantation in children. Unique molecular identifiers tagged the TCRbeta library. TCRdb analysed the PCR reads with MiXCR anew, one entry per CDR3 protein. The sample consists of 300,000 or so distinct CDR3 sequences, 9.5% to 10% of them appearing once. Specimen: PBMCs from the stem cell graft donor, collected from the stem cell graft. All receptors come from a human donor who donated a stem cell graft to a child with SCID.

This clonotype was detected a few times. The chain employs TRBV20-1 and TRBJ2-1, with 11 bases that match TRBD2. CDR1 DFQATT and CDR2 SNEGSKA come from the germline V gene (reference sequence). This CDR3 comprises 17 residues. With 0 bases clipped from V and 7 bases from J, the junction kept 11 bases outside the gene matches. CDR3: CSARDPTSGGSQNEQFF. CDR3 bases: TGCAGTGCTAGAGACCCTACTAGCGGGGGATCCCAGAATGAGCAGTTCTTC.

This clonotype was counted only a few times. The chain couples TRBV29-1 to TRBJ2-5; D not certain. Trimming stripped 4 bases from V and 4 bases from J, with 10 bases between. This CDR3 comprises 12 residues. Germline CDR1 is SQVTM and CDR2 is ANQGSEA. CDR3: CSVGFLGETQYF. CDR3 sequence (DNA): TGCAGCGTTGGATTTTTGGGAGAGACCCAGTACTTC.

This clonotype was observed many times. The genes are TRBV7-9 and TRBJ2-3, with 9 positions matching TRBD1. The CDR3 runs to 15 residues. Trimming cost V 6 bases and J 2 bases; bases outside gene matches: 6. The germline gives CDR1 SEHNR, CDR2 FQNEAQ (reference sequence). The DNA for the CDR3 is TGTGCCAGCAGTTATGGGACAGGGTCCACAGATACGCAGTATTTT. This translates into CASSYGTGSTDTQYF. The variable domain in full, completed from reference TRBV7-9 and TRBJ2-3, reads DTGVSQNPRHKITKRGQNVTFRCDPISEHNRLYWYRQTLGQGPEFLTYFQNEAQLEKSRLLSDRFSAERPKGSFSTLEIQRTEQGDSAMYLCASSYGTGSTDTQYFGPGTRLTVL.

The V gene is TRBV6-1, the J gene TRBJ2-7, with 9 bases fitting TRBD1. Losses at the gene ends were 6 bases for V and 7 bases for J; bases not matched to a gene: 13. CDR3 length: 15 residues. CDR1 is MNHNS and CDR2 is SASEGT in the germline V gene. The CDR3 sequence: CASSETGTGRWEQYF. The CDR3 region has the DNA TGTGCCAGCAGCGAAACCGGGACAGGGCGTTGGGAGCAGTACTTC.

This clonotype was found many times. This rearrangement joins TRBV6-2 or TRBV6-3 to TRBJ2-7; a possible D gene is TRBD2 (6 bases). V was trimmed by 5 bases and J by 3 bases, leaving 17 bases between them. Germline V CDR1 and CDR2: MNHEY, SVGEGT. The CDR3 totals 15 residues. The CDR3 DNA sequence: TGTGCCAGCAGTCGAACGGGACTCACCCACTACGAGCAGTACTTC. It codes for CASSRTGLTHYEQYF.

This clonotype has only a few counts. The chain couples TRBV12-3 or TRBV12-4 to TRBJ1-1; D is uncertain. The ends were cut back, 6 bases at V and 0 bases at J, with 11 bases in the middle. This CDR3 comprises 14 residues. As DNA, the CDR3 is TGTGCCAGCAGCCGGTGGACGGTGAACACTGAAGCTTTCTTT. This gives the protein CASSRWTVNTEAFF.

This clonotype has ten or more counts. The chain joins TRBV9 to TRBJ2-1; perhaps D is TRBD1 or TRBD2 (5 bases each). Between the trimmed V and J ends, which lost 2 bases and 0 bases, there was a span of 12 bases. The CDR3 covers 16 residues. The V gene's germline CDR1 is SGDLS and CDR2 YYNGEE. In DNA form, the CDR3 reads TGTGCCAGCAGCGTGGGACCCTTGGGCTCCTACAATGAGCAGTTCTTC. Translation: CASSVGPLGSYNEQFF.

The chain joins TRBV10-1 to TRBJ1-1, with D unresolved. This CDR3 region has 13 residues. V lost 2 bases, J lost 10 bases, and 14 bases lay in between. CDR1 WNHNN and CDR2 SYGVQD come from the germline V gene (reference sequence). This chain's CDR3 is CASSETRPGGAFF. DNA of the CDR3: TGCGCCAGCAGTGAGACCCGACCGGGAGGAGCTTTCTTT.

This clonotype was counted a few times. The gene calls are TRBV5-1 and TRBJ1-2; TRBD1 aligns across 7 bases. The CDR3 runs 14 residues. V shed 4 bases, J shed 4 bases, and the junction held 7 bases outside the gene matches. Germline assignment: CDR1 SGHRS and CDR2 YFSETQ. The CDR3 loop reads CASSIPGQSYGYTF. The CDR3 bases are TGCGCCAGCAGCATCCCGGGACAGTCCTATGGCTACACCTTC.

In DNA form, the CDR3 reads TGTGCCAGCAGCTTTGGCAGAGCATCCTACGAGCAGTACTTC. This sequence encodes CASSFGRASYEQYF. The rearrangement links TRBV5-5 to TRBJ2-7; no clear D. The CDR3 has 14 residues. The germline CDR1 and CDR2 sequences are SGHKS and YYEKEE (reference sequence). The ends were cut back, 2 bases at V and 1 base at J, with 10 bases in the middle.